The present T cell receptor (beta chain) was sequenced within a study of T cell clones after liver transplantation. Study in general: TCRbeta sequencing after a pre-transplant mixed lymphocyte reaction identified graft-donor-reactive clones, later tracked in post-transplant blood. At least one year of complete immunosuppression withdrawal without enzymes over twice normal defined tolerance. Until 12-24 months post-transplant, subjects got standard immunosuppression and no induction.

The table came from immunoSEQ multiplex PCR; TCRdb's copy has only in-frame clones and leaves some out. The sample has 95,000 to 110,000 clones; about 81% are singletons. Findings and limits, study-wide: Small, mixed patient groups and varying post-transplant times limit these conclusions.

A note on this clone: Its antigen is currently unknown.

Trimming removed 4 bases from V and 3 bases from J, with 7 bases in between. Germline V gene lookup returns CDR1 MDHEN and CDR2 SYDVKM. The CDR3 consists of 12 residues. Sequenced here: CD4+ T cells from blood, sampled approximately 50 months after liver transplant. This sequence originates from a human patient who received a liver transplant. T cells may partly derive from the graft donor. V gene TRBV28 combines with J gene TRBJ2-7; no definite D call. The CDR3 DNA reads TGTGCCAGCAGTTCTCGCCTCTACGAGCAGTACTTC. As protein: CASSSRLYEQYF.